This note documents a single T cell receptor (beta chain) sequence. Antigen specificity is unknown. Germline loops: CDR1 MGHRA, CDR2 YSYEKL. V was pared by 0 bases and J by 6 bases, with 26 bases between. The CDR3 is made up of 19 amino acids. This sample is drawn from a study of cytomegalovirus exposure and HLA in healthy donors. As for the study in general: A subsequent analysis reported that the roughly 120 validation repertoires were produced on the same platform that had also been used for the roughly 670 first-cohort repertoires.

General study points: In vitro checks showed that a few CMV-associated chains really do target CMV antigens. Some TCR beta chains (roughly 150 of them) were listed as cytomegalovirus-associated.

Sequencing was performed with immunoSEQ multiplex PCR; in TCRdb, only in-frame clones are kept and a portion is missing. The repertoire consists of about 200,000 clones, with 84% occurring once and the leading ten covering under 15%. The sequencing sample was made of PBMCs. The rearrangement uses TRBV4-1 and TRBJ1-2; D is possibly TRBD1 (5 bases). This receptor was identified in a woman under 40 in good health and CMV-seropositive. In DNA form, the CDR3 reads TGCGCCAGCAGCCAAGAAAGGGGCCTCCAGATGCCCGGTTTGGATGGCTACACCTTC. It codes for CASSQERGLQMPGLDGYTF.